This T cell receptor (beta chain) originates from a study of blood T cell repertoires in COVID-19. Authors' processing steps: Amplification of reference gene primers provided the estimated nucleated cell counts. TCRdb's table, derived via immunoSEQ multiplex PCR, lists solely in-frame clones and lacks some. That table gives V, J and clone size, and the DNA gave D and trimming. The sample includes approximately 10,000 clones, 80% to 90% seen only once; the top ten take 3.5% to 6%. V lost 3 bases, J lost 4 bases, and 3 bases stayed unmatched. Germline-derived CDR1 and CDR2 are SNHLY and FYNNEI. This CDR3 has 14 residues.

The sequenced sample consisted of peripheral blood. The source is a human donor in a cohort sampled during active COVID-19. The chain joins TRBV2 to TRBJ2-4; 7 bases line up with TRBD1. The CDR3 coding sequence is TGTGCCAGCAGTGAGGACAGGTTGAAAAACATTCAGTACTTC. It is translated as CASSEDRLKNIQYF.